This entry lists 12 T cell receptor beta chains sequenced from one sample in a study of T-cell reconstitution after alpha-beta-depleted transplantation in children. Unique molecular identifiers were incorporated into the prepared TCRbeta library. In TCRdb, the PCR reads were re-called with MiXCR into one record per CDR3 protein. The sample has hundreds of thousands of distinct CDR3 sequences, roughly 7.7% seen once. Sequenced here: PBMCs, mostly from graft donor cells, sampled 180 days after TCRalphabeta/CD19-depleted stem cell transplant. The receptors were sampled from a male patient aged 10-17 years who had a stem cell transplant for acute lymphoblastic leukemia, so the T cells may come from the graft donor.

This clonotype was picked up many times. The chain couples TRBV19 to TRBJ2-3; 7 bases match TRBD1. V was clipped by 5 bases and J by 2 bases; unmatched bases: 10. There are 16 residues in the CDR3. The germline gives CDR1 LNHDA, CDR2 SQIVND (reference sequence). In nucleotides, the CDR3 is TGTGCCAGTAGTCCCCAGGGGGTCCCCCCCACAGATACGCAGTATTTT. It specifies CASSPQGVPPTDTQYF.

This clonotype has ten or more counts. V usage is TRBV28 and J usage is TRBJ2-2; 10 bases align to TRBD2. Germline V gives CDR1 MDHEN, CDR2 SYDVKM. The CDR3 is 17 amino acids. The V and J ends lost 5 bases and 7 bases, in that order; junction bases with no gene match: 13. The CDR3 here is CASSTSGASGRSGELFF. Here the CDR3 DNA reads TGTGCCAGCAGTACCAGCGGGGCTAGCGGGAGAAGCGGGGAGCTGTTTTTT.

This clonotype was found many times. The CDR3 sequence: CASSLPNLGLTEEQFF. In DNA, the CDR3 is TGTGCCAGCAGTTTACCTAATTTGGGACTAACCGAAGAGCAGTTCTTC. The rearrangement links TRBV28 to TRBJ2-1, with 7 bases fitting TRBD2. CDR3 length: 16 residues. Germline V gene lookup returns CDR1 MDHEN and CDR2 SYDVKM. V lost 2 bases and J lost 10; bases outside the gene matches: 14.

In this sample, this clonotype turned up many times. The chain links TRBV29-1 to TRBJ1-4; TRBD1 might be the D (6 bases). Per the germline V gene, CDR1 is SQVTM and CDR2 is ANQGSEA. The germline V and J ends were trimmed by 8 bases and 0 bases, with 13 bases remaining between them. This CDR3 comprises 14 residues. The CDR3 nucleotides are TGCAGCTTTAGGGACACCCCAACTAATGAAAAACTGTTTTTT. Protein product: CSFRDTPTNEKLFF. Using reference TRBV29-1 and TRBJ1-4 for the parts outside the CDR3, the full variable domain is SAVISQKPSRDICQRGTSLTIQCQVDSQVTMMFWYRQQPGQSLTLIATANQGSEATYESGFVIDKFPISRPNLTFSTLTVSNMSPEDSSIYLCSFRDTPTNEKLFFGSGTQLSVL.

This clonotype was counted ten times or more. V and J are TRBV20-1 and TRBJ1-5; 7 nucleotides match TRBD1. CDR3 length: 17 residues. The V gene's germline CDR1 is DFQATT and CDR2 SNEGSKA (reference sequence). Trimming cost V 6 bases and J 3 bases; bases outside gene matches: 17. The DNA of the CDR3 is TGCAGTGCCAGGGGGTCTTGGGGGCACGGACCCAATCAGCCCCAGCATTTT. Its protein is CSARGSWGHGPNQPQHF.

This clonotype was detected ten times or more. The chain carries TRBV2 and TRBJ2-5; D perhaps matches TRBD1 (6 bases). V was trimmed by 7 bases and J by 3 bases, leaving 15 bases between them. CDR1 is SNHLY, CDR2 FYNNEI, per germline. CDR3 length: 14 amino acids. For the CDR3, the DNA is TGTGCCAGCAAACTGGGACACCTCGAAGAGACCCAGTACTTC. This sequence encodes CASKLGHLEETQYF. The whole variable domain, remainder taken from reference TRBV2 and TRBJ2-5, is EPEVTQTPSHQVTQMGQEVILRCVPISNHLYFYWYRQILGQKVEFLVSFYNNEISEKSEIFDDQFSVERPDGSNFTLKIRSTKLEDSAMYFCASKLGHLEETQYFGPGTRLLVL.

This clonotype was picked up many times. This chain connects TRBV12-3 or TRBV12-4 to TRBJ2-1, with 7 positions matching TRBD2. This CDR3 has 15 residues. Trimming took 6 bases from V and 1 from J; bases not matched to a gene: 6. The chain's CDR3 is CASSLPSGSYNEQFF. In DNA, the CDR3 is TGTGCCAGCAGCCTACCTAGCGGATCCTACAATGAGCAGTTCTTC.

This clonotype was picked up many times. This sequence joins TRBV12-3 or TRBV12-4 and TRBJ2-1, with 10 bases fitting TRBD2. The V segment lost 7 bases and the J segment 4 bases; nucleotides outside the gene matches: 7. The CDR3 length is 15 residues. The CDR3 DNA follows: TGTGCCAGCACCCGGGGACTAGCGCTATACAATGAGCAGTTCTTC. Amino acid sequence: CASTRGLALYNEQFF.

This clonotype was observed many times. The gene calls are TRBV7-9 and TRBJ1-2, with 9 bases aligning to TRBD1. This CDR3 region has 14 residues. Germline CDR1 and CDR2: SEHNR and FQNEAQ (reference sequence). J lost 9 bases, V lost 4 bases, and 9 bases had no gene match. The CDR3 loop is CASSSAPGQGSYTF. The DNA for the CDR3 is TGTGCCAGCAGCTCCGCGCCGGGACAGGGAAGCTACACCTTC.

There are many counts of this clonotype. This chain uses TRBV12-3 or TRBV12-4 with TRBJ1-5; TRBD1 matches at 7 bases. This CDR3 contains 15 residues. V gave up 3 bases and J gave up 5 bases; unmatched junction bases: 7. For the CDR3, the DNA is TGTGCCAGCAGTTTTAAGACAGGGCCACATCAGCCCCAGCATTTT. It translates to CASSFKTGPHQPQHF.

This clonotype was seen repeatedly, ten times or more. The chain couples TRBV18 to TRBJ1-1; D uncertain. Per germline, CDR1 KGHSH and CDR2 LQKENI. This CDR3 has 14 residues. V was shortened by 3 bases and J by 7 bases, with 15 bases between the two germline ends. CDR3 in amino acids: CASSPGARHLEAFF. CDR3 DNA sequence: TGTGCCAGCTCACCGGGAGCACGACACCTTGAAGCTTTCTTT.

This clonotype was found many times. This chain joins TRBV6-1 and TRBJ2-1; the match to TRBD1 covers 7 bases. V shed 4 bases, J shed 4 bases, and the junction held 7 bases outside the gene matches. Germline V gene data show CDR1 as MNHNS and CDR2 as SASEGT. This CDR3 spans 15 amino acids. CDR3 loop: CASSGYRGVYNEQFF. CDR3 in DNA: TGTGCCAGCAGTGGATACAGGGGCGTATACAATGAGCAGTTCTTC.